This TCR beta chain emerged from a study of regulatory T cells in long-lasting Graves disease. This clonotype was recorded at least ten times. Germline values: CDR1 DFQATT, CDR2 SNEGSKA (reference sequence). The J segment lost 6 bases and the V segment lost 3 bases, leaving 7 bases of the junction unmatched. There are 13 residues in the CDR3. As to time point: persistent/refractory GD, antithyroid drugs over 5 years with positive TRAb. PBMCs provided the RNA from which the TCR library was made. Assembly of TCR beta libraries relied on iRepertoire HTBI primers together with Arm-PCR of CDR3 regions. TCRdb recomputed calls from the multiplex PCR reads with MiXCR, one row per CDR3 protein. The profile covers approximately 400,000 distinct CDR3 sequences, with less than 25% appearing a single time and 20% to 25% taken by the ten largest.

The chain has TRBV20-1 and TRBJ1-2, with 7 bases lining up with TRBD1. The specimen was peripheral blood mononuclear cells (PBMCs), collected when the disease was refractory, from a patient treated with antithyroid drugs. The receptor comes from a female donor with Graves disease. CDR3 nucleotide sequence: TGCAGTGCTAGCACAGGGGCAACCAATGGCTACACCTTC. This gives the protein CSASTGATNGYTF.